This TCR beta chain was sequenced in a study of PD-1 blockade in classical Hodgkin lymphoma. Study-level background: The patients were dosed with nivolumab 3 mg/kg, infused intravenously every 2 weeks. Study findings and constraints: Diminished baseline TCR diversity has been reported in newly diagnosed patients relative to healthy donors. Although disease activity or prior therapy may be involved, causes of the repertoire differences remain undefined. Complete responders had baseline diversity similar to newly diagnosed patients.

Germline assignment: CDR1 MNHEY and CDR2 SVGAGI. This CDR3 is built from 12 residues. Trimming pared 4 bases from V and 5 bases from J, leaving 9 bases between. The sample's time point: cycle 4 day 1 (C4D1), after more than five weeks of nivolumab. Each and every patient relapsed after autologous stem cell transplantation, and patients got differing brentuximab vedotin exposure. Sequencing used immunoSEQ multiplex PCR; TCRdb keeps in-frame clones, though not all of them. The sample has roughly 60,000 clones; over 85% are singletons. As to this clone: Its antigen is currently unknown.

Source: peripheral blood mononuclear cells (PBMCs), taken before the fourth cycle of nivolumab. This TCR came from a human donor with classical Hodgkin lymphoma. The chain is built from TRBV6-5 and TRBJ2-7; D might be TRBD1 or TRBD2, each matching 5 bases. CDR3 amino acids: CASSLGTNEQYF. The DNA for the CDR3 is TGTGCCAGCAGTTTAGGGACCAACGAGCAGTACTTC.